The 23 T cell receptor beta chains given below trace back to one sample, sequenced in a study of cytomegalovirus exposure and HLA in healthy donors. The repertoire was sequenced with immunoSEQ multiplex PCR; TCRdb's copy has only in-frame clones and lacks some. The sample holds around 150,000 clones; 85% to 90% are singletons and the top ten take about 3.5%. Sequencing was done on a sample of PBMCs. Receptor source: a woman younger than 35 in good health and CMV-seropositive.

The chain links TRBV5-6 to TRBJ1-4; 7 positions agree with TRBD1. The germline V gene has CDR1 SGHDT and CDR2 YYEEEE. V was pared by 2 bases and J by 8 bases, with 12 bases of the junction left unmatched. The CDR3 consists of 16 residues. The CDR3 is CASSFDRVRSGEKLFF. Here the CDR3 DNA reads TGTGCCAGCAGCTTCGACAGGGTCCGGAGCGGAGAAAAACTGTTTTTT.

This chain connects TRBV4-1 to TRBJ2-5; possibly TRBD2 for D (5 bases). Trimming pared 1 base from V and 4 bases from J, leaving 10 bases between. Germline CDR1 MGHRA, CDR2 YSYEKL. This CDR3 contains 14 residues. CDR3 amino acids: CASSQADFTETQYF. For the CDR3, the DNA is TGCGCCAGCAGCCAAGCGGACTTCACAGAGACCCAGTACTTC.

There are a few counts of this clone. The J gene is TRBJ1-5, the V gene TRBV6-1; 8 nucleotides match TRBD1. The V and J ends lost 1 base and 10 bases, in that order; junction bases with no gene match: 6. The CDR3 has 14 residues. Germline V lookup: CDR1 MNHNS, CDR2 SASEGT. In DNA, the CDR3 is TGTGCCAGCAGTGAAGGGACAGGGTCTTATCCCCAGCATTTT. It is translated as CASSEGTGSYPQHF.

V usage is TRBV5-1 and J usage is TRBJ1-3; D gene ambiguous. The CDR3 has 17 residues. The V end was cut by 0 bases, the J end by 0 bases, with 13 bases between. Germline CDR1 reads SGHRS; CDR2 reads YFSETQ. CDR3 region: CASSLDSAASSGNTIYF. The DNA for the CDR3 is TGCGCCAGCAGCTTGGATTCCGCGGCGAGCTCTGGAAACACCATATATTTT.

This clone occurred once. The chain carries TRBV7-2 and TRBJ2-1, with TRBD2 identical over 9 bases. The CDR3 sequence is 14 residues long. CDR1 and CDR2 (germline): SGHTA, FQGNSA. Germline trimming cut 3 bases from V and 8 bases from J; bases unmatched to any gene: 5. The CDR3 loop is CASSFASGNDEQFF. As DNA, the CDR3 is TGTGCCAGCAGCTTCGCTAGCGGGAACGATGAGCAGTTCTTC.

CDR3 region: CASSEDTQEQFF. CDR3 DNA: TGTGCCAGCAGTGAAGACACGCAGGAGCAGTTCTTC. V usage is TRBV6-1 and J usage is TRBJ2-1; D is uncertain. Per the germline V gene, CDR1 is MNHNS and CDR2 is SASEGT. This CDR3 comprises 12 residues. Trimming cost V 1 base and J 10 bases, with 8 bases left between them.

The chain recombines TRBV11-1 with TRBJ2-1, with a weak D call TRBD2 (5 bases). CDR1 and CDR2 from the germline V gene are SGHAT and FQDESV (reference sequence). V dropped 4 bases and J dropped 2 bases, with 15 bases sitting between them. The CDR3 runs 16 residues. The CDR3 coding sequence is TGTGCCAGCAGCTCCAATGGCGGAGGCCCCTACAATGAGCAGTTCTTC. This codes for CASSSNGGGPYNEQFF.

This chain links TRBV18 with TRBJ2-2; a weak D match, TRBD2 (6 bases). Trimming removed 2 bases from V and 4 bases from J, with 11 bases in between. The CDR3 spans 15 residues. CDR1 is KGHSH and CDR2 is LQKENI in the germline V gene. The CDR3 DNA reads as TGTGCCAGCTCACCAATACGGGAGAGCACCGGGGAGCTGTTTTTT. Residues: CASSPIRESTGELFF.

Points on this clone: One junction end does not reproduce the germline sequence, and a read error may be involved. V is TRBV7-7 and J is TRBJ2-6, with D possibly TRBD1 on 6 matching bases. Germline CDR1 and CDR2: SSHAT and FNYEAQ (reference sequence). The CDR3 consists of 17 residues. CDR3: CASSERPDSSGANVLTF. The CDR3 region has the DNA TGTGCTAGCAGCGAAAGACCGGACAGCTCTGGGGCCAACGTCCTGACTTTC.

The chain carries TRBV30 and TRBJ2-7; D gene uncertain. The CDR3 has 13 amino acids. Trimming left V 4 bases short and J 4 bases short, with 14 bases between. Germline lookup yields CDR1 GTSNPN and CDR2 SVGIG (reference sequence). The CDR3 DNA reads TGTGCCTGGAAGTCGCTAGAGAAGTACGAGCAGTACTTC. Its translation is CAWKSLEKYEQYF. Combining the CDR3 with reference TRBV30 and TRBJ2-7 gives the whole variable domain SQTIHQWPATLVQPVGSPLSLECTVEGTSNPNLYWYRQAAGRGLQLLFYSVGIGQISSEVPQNLSASRPQDRQFILSSKKLLLSDSGFYLCAWKSLEKYEQYFGPGTRLTVT.

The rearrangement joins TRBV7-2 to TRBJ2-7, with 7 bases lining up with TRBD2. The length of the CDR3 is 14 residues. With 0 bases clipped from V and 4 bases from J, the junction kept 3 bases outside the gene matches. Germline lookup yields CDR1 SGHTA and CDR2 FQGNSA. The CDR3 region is CASSLAGGVYEQYF. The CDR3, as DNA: TGTGCCAGCAGCTTAGCGGGAGGGGTTTACGAGCAGTACTTC. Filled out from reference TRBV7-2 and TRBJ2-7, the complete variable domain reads GAGVSQSPSNKVTEKGKDVELRCDPISGHTALYWYRQSLGQGLEFLIYFQGNSAPDKSGLPSDRFSAERTGGSVSTLTIQRTQQEDSAVYLCASSLAGGVYEQYFGPGTRLTVT.

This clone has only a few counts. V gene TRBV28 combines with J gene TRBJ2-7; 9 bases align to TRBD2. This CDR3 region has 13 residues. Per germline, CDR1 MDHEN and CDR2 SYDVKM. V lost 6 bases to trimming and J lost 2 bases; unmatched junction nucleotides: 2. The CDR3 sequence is CASRREGPYEQYF. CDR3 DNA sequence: TGTGCCAGCAGGCGGGAGGGCCCCTACGAGCAGTACTTC. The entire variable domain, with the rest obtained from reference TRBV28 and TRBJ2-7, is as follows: DVKVTQSSRYLVKRTGEKVFLECVQDMDHENMFWYRQDPGLGLRLIYFSYDVKMKEKGDIPEGYSVSREKKERFSLILESASTNQTSMYLCASRREGPYEQYFGPGTRLTVT.

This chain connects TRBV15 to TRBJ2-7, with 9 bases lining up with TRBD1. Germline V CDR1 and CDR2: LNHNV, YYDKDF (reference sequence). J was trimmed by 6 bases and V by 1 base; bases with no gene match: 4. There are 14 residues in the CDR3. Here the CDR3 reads CATSRGGQGAEQYF. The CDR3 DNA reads TGTGCCACCAGCAGAGGGGGACAGGGAGCCGAGCAGTACTTC.

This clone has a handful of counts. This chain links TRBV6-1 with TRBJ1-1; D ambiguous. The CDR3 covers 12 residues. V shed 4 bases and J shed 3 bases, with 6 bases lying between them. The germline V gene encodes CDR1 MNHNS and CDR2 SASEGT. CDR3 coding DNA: TGTGCCAGCAGTGCCTATGACACTGAAGCTTTCTTT. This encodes CASSAYDTEAFF.

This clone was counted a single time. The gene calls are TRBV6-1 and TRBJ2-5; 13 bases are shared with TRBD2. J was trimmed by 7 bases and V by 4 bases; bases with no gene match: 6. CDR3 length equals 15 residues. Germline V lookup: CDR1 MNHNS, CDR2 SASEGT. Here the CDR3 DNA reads TGTGCCAGCAGTGGACTAGCGGGAGGAGTTGTGACCCAGTACTTC. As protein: CASSGLAGGVVTQYF.

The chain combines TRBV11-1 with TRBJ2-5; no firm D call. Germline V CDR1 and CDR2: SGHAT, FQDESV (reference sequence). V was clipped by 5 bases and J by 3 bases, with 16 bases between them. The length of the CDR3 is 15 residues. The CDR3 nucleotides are TGTGCCAGCAGCGCGGCAGAGTCAATCGAAGAGACCCAGTACTTC. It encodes CASSAAESIEETQYF.

The CDR3 nucleotides are TGCAGCGTTGTGTATAGGGGGAGAGGTACCTCTGGGGCCAACGTCCTGACTTTC. This codes for CSVVYRGRGTSGANVLTF. The chain combines TRBV29-1 with TRBJ2-6; possibly TRBD1 for D (6 bases). The germline gives CDR1 SQVTM, CDR2 ANQGSEA. The CDR3 totals 18 residues. V was shortened by 4 bases and J by 0 bases, with 19 bases between the two germline ends.

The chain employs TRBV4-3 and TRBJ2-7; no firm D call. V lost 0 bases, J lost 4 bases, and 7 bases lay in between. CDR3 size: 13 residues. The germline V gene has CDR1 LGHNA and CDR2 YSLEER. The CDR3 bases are TGCGCCAGCAGCCAAGATAGGAGATACGAGCAGTACTTC. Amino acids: CASSQDRRYEQYF.

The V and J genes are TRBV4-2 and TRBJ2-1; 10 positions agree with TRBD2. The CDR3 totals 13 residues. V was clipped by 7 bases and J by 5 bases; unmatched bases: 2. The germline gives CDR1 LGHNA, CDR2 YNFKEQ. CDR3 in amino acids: CASNLAGDNEQFF. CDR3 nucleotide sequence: TGTGCCAGCAATCTAGCGGGAGACAATGAGCAGTTCTTC.

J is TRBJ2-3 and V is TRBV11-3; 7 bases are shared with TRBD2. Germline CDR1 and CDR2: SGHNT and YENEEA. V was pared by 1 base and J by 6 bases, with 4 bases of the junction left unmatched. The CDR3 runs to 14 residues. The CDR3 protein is CASSLGGSSDTQYF. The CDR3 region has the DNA TGTGCCAGCAGCTTAGGCGGGAGCTCGGATACGCAGTATTTT.

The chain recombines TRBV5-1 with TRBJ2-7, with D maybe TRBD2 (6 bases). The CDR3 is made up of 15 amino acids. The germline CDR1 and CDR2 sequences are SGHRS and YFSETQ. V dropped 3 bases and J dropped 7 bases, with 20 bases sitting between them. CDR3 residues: CASSSEFGGGGEQYF. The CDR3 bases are TGCGCCAGCAGCTCTGAGTTCGGGGGAGGTGGGGAGCAGTACTTC. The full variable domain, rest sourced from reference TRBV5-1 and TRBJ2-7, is KAGVTQTPRYLIKTRGQQVTLSCSPISGHRSVSWYQQTPGQGLQFLFEYFSETQRNKGNFPGRFSGRQFSNSRSEMNVSTLELGDSALYLCASSSEFGGGGEQYFGPGTRLTVT.

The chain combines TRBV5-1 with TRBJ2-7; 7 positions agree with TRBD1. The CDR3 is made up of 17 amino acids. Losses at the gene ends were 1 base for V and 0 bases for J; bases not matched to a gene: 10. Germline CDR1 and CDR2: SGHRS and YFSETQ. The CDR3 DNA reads TGCGCCAGCAGCTTGACCCGACAGGGTCTGAGCTCCTACGAGCAGTACTTC. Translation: CASSLTRQGLSSYEQYF.

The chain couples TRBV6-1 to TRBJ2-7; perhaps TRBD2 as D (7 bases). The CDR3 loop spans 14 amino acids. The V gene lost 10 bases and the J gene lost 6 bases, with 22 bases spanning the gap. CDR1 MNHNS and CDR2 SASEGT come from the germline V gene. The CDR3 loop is CAINIGGGMSEQYF. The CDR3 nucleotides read TGTGCCATTAACATAGGGGGGGGCATGAGCGAGCAGTACTTC.